This T cell receptor (beta chain) was sequenced for a study of cytomegalovirus exposure and HLA in healthy donors. Study results and limitations: In a later analysis, productive TCRs from donors in an Asian-associated ancestry cluster reportedly carried fewer N-insertions than the cohort mean. A missense DCLRE1C variant was associated with V- and J-gene trimming of TCR beta chains in a later analysis, and an independent cohort replicated the association. Per a later analysis, 15,000 to 20,000 TCR beta sequences showed association with HLA alleles at 0.05 false discovery rate.

Both 60 Vbeta primers and 13 Jbeta primers went into the PCR. Clones were read by immunoSEQ multiplex PCR, and TCRdb kept only the in-frame ones, dropping some. The data hold fewer than 350,000 clones, with about 90% observed a single time. Points on this clone: No antigen is known for it.

In germline, CDR1 is MGHDK, CDR2 SYGVNS. CDR3 length: 15 amino acids. Trimming removed 3 bases from V and 5 bases from J, with 14 bases in between. The sample was PBMCs. The receptor comes from a woman aged 18 to 35 in good health and CMV-seronegative. V usage is TRBV25-1 and J usage is TRBJ1-5; a weak D match, TRBD1 (6 bases). CDR3 bases: TGTGCCAGCAGTGATATGGGGGCACCTCATCAGCCCCAGCATTTT. Its translation: CASSDMGAPHQPQHF.